These T cell receptor beta chains were read from a single sample in a study of identical twins. TCRdb re-called the 5' RACE reads with MiXCR, one entry per CDR3 protein. The sample has 1,800,000 or so distinct CDR3 sequences; 25% to 35% are singletons. Sequencing was carried out using cord blood. All receptors come from a newborn girl in good health. Both conserved end residues are trimmed from each CDR3. The size of a clone is reported for some rows only, either as once, few or many, or as a class for expanded clones.

CDR3 protein	V gene	J gene	clone size
ASSYLEYQETQY	TRBV6-2/TRBV6-3	TRBJ2-5	-
ASGIAGGPNNEQF	TRBV7-7	TRBJ2-1	-
ASSQGQLASLNNEQY	TRBV4-2	TRBJ2-5	-
SARRPYGNTDTQY	TRBV20-1	TRBJ2-3	-
ASSADREVDNEQF	TRBV5-1	TRBJ2-1	-
ASSRGAGEVFESYNSPLH	TRBV4-2	TRBJ1-6	-
ASSYSVGRRGEQY	TRBV6-5	TRBJ2-7	many
ATSRSGRYENIQY	TRBV15	TRBJ2-4	few
ASSQGLAVRRNEQY	TRBV4-1	TRBJ2-7	-
ASSISASNYGYT	TRBV6-2/TRBV6-3	TRBJ1-2	-